The TCR beta chain described here comes from a study of T cell changes during pregnancy in multiple sclerosis (dated by TCRdb to about 2019). Background on the whole study: Changes in the T cell repertoire over the course of pregnancy were examined in this study in women with multiple sclerosis.

To prepare the library, the immunoSEQ multiplex PCR assay was applied. TCRdb retrieved this table from immuneACCESS and kept in-frame rearrangements only. Not all clones are present; in checked studies, unresolved V genes account for under half, and no reason is known for the remainder. Here the sample has about 69,000 clones; around 92% occur a single time. The leading ten clones occupy under 2% of the sample. About this clone: It has no known antigen specificity. One base away there is no much larger clone; base qualities are not given.

Trimming leaves V shorter by 7 bases and J shorter by 2 bases, with the junction holding 7 bases beyond the gene matches. From the cysteine through the phenylalanine, the CDR3 covers 14 amino acids. Only CDR3 DNA is held: 42 bases, read in frame from base 1. The germline V gene yields MNHEY for CDR1 and SVGAGI for CDR2. This receptor chain uses TRBV6-5 and TRBJ2-7, with 8 bases in between that match TRBD1. Sequences were derived from peripheral blood, sampled in the third trimester of pregnancy. This TCR came from a female donor in good health, enrolled as a control in a pregnancy study. The DNA sequence reads TGTGCCAGCATATCCGGGACAGGAACCTACGAGCAGTACTTC. Its product reads: CASISGTGTYEQYF.